In its sample, the clone carrying this T cell receptor beta chain was seen a few times. The target antigen is unknown. The CDR3 extends over 14 amino acids. V was pared by 2 bases and J by 4 bases, with 11 bases between. This sample stems from a study of post-analysis software for immune sequencing data. Study as a whole: Secondary progressive, relapsing-remitting and progressive-relapsing multiple sclerosis were among the included disease courses.

Included in the TCR beta cDNA libraries were unique molecular identifiers. TCRdb passed the PCR reads through MiXCR, listing each CDR3 protein once. Of hundreds of thousands of distinct CDR3 sequences detected, 25% to 30% appear once; the ten largest clones hold roughly 0.54%. Study-wide points: Patients carried a handful of TRBV segments more frequently than controls did, and TRBV5-6, TRBV5-1 and TRBV20-1 were among them. Compared with controls, patients showed significantly lower normalized Chao1 diversity.

This sequence originates from a girl aged 5-17 years with multiple sclerosis. The chain joins TRBV12-3 or TRBV12-4 to TRBJ1-2, with a weak D call TRBD1 (6 bases). Specimen: blood. The CDR3 here is CASSLTGSPYGYTF. The CDR3 DNA sequence: TGTGCCAGCAGTTTAACAGGGAGCCCCTATGGCTACACCTTC.